Following are 2 T cell receptor beta chains from one sample sequenced in a study of T-cell memory formation after mild COVID-19. TCRdb re-called the 5' RACE reads through MiXCR, storing one row per CDR3 protein. The table shows 260,000 or so distinct CDR3 sequences, with over 15% occurring only once. The specimen was PBMCs or a T cell subset sorted from them (not recorded which). The receptors shown here come from a man younger than 30 who had mild COVID-19 (a few samples of this study predate the infection). Cell type and time point are not known.

This clonotype was recorded a few times. In DNA, the CDR3 is TGCGCCAGCAGCTTGACTTCAGCGGGGGAGACCACAGATACGCAGTATTTT. It specifies CASSLTSAGETTDTQYF. The chain is built from TRBV5-1 and TRBJ2-3; TRBD2 matches at 8 bases. The CDR3 has 17 amino acids. CDR1 is SGHRS, CDR2 YFSETQ, per germline. V lost 1 base, J lost 2 bases, and 9 bases stayed unmatched.

This clonotype has a handful of counts. J is TRBJ1-6 and V is TRBV5-1; D might be TRBD1 (5 bases). The germline gives CDR1 SGHRS, CDR2 YFSETQ. The V and J ends lost 1 base and 0 bases respectively, with 11 bases between them. The length of the CDR3 is 17 residues. The CDR3 loop is CASSLWSGGSYNSPLHF. The CDR3 region has the DNA TGCGCCAGCAGCTTGTGGTCCGGGGGCTCCTATAATTCACCCCTCCACTTT.